Listed below are T cell receptor beta chains from one sample, sequenced in a study of cytomegalovirus exposure and HLA in healthy donors. Profiling relied on immunoSEQ multiplex PCR, and the TCRdb table lists in-frame clones only, not all of them. The profile shows roughly 200,000 clones, roughly 77% of them singletons. The sequenced material came from PBMCs. All receptors derive from a woman aged 25-40 years in good health and CMV-seronegative. CDR3s leave out the opening cysteine and the closing phenylalanine or tryptophan. D genes are given only for firm matches.

D: -
V: TRBV4-1
J: TRBJ1-1
CDR3: ASSQDLGGRKAF

D: TRBD1
V: TRBV5-1
J: TRBJ1-2
CDR3: ASSLGQGVKGYT

D: -
V: TRBV5-1
J: TRBJ2-3
CDR3: ASSLEEGGFSTDTQY

D: -
V: TRBV27
J: TRBJ1-1
CDR3: ASSLSLLTGNTEAF

D: -
V: TRBV10-3
J: TRBJ2-2
CDR3: AISPTGLGAGELF

D: TRBD2
V: TRBV6-5
J: TRBJ2-7
CDR3: ASSYSLAGRSYEQY

D: -
V: TRBV5-1
J: TRBJ2-2
CDR3: ASSYYRVPTGELF

D: -
V: TRBV28
J: TRBJ1-5
CDR3: ASSLFGRHTGMYQPQH

D: -
V: TRBV6-6
J: TRBJ2-3
CDR3: ASSPTWPGGDTQY

D: TRBD1
V: TRBV18
J: TRBJ2-1
CDR3: ASSPKTGQGYSEQF

D: TRBD2
V: TRBV2
J: TRBJ2-5
CDR3: ATHLAGGPGAQY

D: -
V: TRBV29-1
J: TRBJ2-2
CDR3: SVHRDTGELF

D: TRBD1
V: TRBV18
J: TRBJ2-7
CDR3: ASSPRQGVYEQY

D: -
V: TRBV5-1
J: TRBJ1-3
CDR3: ASSPRTGDNTIY

D: TRBD1
V: TRBV6-5
J: TRBJ2-2
CDR3: ASSYISGGLAGELF

D: TRBD2
V: TRBV4-1
J: TRBJ2-7
CDR3: ASSQGGLAGGYEQY

D: -
V: TRBV2
J: TRBJ1-2
CDR3: ASSELTESYGYT

D: TRBD1
V: TRBV9
J: TRBJ1-2
CDR3: ASSVTGGPYGYT

D: -
V: TRBV6-1
J: TRBJ2-6
CDR3: ASPRGPGANVLT

D: TRBD1
V: TRBV27
J: TRBJ1-5
CDR3: ASSSDRGGQPQH